The subject of this entry is one T cell receptor (beta chain). V gave up 4 bases and J gave up 5 bases, with 15 bases separating them. The CDR3 is 15 residues long. Germline V gene sequence: CDR1 KGHSH, CDR2 LQKENI. Recovery meant two consecutive negative NP/OP PCR tests, professional clearance, or resolved symptoms. The sample originates from a study of blood T cell repertoires in COVID-19. Study background: COVID-19 samples from acute and convalescent phases originated in the United States, Italy and Spain.

Libraries were prepared by immunoSEQ multiplex PCR; TCRdb keeps only in-frame clonotypes and omits some of them. This sample carries over 200,000 clones, 84% of them seen once, and the ten largest clones take around 2%. The receptor was derived from a man between 60 and 75 years old who had recovered from COVID-19. The chain recombines TRBV18 with TRBJ2-1, with D maybe TRBD2 (5 bases). Sequenced input: PBMCs or T cells enriched from blood (not recorded which). The CDR3 loop reads CASSRLQTRDNEQFF. CDR3 sequence (DNA): TGTGCCAGCTCACGTCTCCAAACTAGGGACAATGAGCAGTTCTTC.